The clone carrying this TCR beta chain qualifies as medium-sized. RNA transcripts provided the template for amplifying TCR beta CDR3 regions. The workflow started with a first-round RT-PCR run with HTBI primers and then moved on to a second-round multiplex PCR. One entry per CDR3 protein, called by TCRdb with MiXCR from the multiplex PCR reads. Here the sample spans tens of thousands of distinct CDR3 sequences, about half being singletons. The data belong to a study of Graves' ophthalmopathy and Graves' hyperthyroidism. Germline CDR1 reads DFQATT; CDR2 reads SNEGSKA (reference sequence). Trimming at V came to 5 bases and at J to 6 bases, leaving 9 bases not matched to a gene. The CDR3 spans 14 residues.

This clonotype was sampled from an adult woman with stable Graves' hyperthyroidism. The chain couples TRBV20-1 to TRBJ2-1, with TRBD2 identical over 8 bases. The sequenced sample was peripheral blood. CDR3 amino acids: CSAGLARVGNEQFF. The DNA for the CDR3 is TGCAGTGCTGGACTAGCCAGGGTCGGCAATGAGCAGTTCTTC.